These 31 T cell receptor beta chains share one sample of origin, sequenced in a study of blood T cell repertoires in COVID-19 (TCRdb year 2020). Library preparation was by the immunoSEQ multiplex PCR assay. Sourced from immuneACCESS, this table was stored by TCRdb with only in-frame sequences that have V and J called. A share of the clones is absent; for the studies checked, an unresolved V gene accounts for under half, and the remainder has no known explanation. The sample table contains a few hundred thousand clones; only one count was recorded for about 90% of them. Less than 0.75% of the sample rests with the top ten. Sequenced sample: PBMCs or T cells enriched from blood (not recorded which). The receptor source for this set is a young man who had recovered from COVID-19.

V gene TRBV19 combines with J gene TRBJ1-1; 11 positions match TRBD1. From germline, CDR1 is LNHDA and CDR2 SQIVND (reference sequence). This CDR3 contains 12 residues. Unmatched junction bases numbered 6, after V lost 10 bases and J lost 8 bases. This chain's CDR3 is CATGTGGLEAFF. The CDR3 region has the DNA TGTGCCACCGGGACAGGGGGTTTAGAAGCTTTCTTT.

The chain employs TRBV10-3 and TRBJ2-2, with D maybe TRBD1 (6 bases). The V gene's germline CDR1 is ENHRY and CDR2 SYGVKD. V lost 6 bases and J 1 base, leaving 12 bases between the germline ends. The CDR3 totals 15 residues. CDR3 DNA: TGTGCCATCAGGTGGGGGCAGAGGAACACCGGGGAGCTGTTTTTT. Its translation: CAIRWGQRNTGELFF.

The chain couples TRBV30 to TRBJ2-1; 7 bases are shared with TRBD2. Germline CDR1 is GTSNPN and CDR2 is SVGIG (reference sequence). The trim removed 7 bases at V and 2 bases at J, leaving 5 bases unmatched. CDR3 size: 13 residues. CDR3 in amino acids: CASSSGAYNEQFF. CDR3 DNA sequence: TGTGCCTCCTCTAGCGGAGCCTACAATGAGCAGTTCTTC.

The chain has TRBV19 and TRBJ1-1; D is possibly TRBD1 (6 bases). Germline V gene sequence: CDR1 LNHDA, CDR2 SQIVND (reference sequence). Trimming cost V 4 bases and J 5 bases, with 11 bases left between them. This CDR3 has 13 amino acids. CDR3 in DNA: TGTGCCAGTAGTACCCCAGGGGAGACTGAAGCTTTCTTT. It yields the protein CASSTPGETEAFF.

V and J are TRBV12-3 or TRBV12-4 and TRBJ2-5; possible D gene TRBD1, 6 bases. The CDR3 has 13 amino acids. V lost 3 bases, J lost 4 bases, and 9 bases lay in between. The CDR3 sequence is CASSFLGAETQYF. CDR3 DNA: TGTGCCAGCAGTTTTTTGGGGGCAGAGACCCAGTACTTC.

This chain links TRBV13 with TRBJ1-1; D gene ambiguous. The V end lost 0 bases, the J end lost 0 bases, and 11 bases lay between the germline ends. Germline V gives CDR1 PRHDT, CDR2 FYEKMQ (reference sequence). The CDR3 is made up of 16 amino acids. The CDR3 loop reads CASSLGLGTMNTEAFF. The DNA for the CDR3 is TGTGCCAGCAGCTTAGGCCTAGGAACCATGAACACTGAAGCTTTCTTT.

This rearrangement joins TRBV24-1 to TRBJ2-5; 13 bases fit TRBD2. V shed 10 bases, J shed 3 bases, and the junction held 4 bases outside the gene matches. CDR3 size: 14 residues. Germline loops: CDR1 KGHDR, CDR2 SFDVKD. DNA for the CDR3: TGTGCCACTTCCGGGACTAGCGGGGAAGAGACCCAGTACTTC. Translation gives CATSGTSGEETQYF.

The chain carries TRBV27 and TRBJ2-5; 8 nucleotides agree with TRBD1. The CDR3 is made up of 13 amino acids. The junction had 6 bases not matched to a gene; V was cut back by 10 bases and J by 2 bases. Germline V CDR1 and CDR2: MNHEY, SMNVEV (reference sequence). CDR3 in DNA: TGTGCCACCCAGGACAGGGAGCAAGAGACCCAGTACTTC. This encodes CATQDREQETQYF.

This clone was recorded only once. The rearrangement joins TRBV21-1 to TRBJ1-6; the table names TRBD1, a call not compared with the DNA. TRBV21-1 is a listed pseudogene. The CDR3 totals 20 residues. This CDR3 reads CASSKYLGQGFRSYNSPLHF. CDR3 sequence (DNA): TGTGCCAGCAGCAAATATCTGGGACAGGGATTCCGCTCCTATAATTCACCCCTCCACTTT.

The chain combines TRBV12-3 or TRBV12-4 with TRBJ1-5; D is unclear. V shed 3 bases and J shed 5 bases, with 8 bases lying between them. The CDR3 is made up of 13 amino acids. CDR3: CASSFSIYQPQHF. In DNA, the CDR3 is TGTGCCAGCAGTTTTTCCATTTATCAGCCCCAGCATTTT.

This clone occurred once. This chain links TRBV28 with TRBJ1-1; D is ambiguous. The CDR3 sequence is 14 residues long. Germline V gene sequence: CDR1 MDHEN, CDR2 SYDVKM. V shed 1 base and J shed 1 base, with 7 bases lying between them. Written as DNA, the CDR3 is TGTGCCAGCAGTTTATCTTCCCGGAACACTGAAGCTTTCTTT. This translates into CASSLSSRNTEAFF.

The CDR3 is CASSLDRSEQPQHF. For the CDR3, the DNA is TGTGCCAGCAGCTTAGACCGCTCGGAGCAGCCCCAGCATTTT. The chain uses TRBV7-9 and TRBJ1-5; D unclear. Per the germline V gene, CDR1 is SEHNR and CDR2 is FQNEAQ (reference sequence). The CDR3 has 14 amino acids. The V and J ends lost 1 base and 7 bases respectively, with 11 bases between them.

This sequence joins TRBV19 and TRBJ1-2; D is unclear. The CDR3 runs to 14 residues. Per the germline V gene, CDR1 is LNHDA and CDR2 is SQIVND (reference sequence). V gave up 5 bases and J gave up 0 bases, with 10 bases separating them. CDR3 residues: CASSPTTANYGYTF. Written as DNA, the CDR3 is TGTGCCAGTAGTCCCACCACAGCTAACTATGGCTACACCTTC.

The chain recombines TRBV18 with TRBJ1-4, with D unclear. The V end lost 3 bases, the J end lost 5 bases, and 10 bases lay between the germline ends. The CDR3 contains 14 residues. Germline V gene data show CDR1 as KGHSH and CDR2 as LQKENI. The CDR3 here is CASSPPLQNEKLFF. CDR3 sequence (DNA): TGTGCCAGCTCACCTCCACTACAAAATGAAAAACTGTTTTTT.

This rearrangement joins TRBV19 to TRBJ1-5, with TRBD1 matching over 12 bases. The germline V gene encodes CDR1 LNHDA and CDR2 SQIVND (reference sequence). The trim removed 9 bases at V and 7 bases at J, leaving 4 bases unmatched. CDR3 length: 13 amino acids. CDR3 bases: TGTGCCAGCCGGGGACAGGGGGCCCAGCCCCAGCATTTT. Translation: CASRGQGAQPQHF.

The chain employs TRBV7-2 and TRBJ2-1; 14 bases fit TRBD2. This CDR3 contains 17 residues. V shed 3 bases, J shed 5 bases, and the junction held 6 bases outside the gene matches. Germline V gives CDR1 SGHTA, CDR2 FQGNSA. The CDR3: CASSLRLAGGFNNEQFF. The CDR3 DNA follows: TGTGCCAGCAGCTTGCGACTAGCGGGAGGGTTTAACAATGAGCAGTTCTTC.

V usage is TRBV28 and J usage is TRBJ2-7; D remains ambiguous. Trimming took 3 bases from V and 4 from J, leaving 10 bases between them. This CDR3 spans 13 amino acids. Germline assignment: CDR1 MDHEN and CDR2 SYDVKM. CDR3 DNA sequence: TGTGCCAGCAGTTTTGAGCTAAAATACGAGCAGTACTTC. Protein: CASSFELKYEQYF.

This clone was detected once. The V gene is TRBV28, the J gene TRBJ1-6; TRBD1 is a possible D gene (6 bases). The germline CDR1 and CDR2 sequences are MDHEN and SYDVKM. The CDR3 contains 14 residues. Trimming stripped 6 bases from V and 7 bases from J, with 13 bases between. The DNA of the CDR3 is TGTGCCAGCAGCCAGGACAGCCGGAATTCACCCCTCCACTTT. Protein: CASSQDSRNSPLHF. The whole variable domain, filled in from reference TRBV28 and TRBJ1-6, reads DVKVTQSSRYLVKRTGEKVFLECVQDMDHENMFWYRQDPGLGLRLIYFSYDVKMKEKGDIPEGYSVSREKKERFSLILESASTNQTSMYLCASSQDSRNSPLHFGNGTRLTVT.

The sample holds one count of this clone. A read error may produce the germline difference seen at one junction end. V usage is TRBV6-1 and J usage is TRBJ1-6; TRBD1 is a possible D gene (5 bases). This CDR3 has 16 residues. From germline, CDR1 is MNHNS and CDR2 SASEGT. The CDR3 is CVSSVSGLNNNSPLHF. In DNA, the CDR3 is TGTGTCAGCAGTGTGTCAGGGTTGAATAATAATTCACCCCTCCACTTT.

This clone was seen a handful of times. CDR3 sequence reads: CASSYLDSVNEKLFF. The CDR3 DNA reads as TGTGCCAGTAGTTACCTGGACAGCGTTAATGAAAAACTGTTTTTT. V is TRBV19 and J is TRBJ1-4, with D possibly being TRBD1 (6 bases). The CDR3 runs to 15 residues. Germline loops: CDR1 LNHDA, CDR2 SQIVND (reference sequence). The V end lost 5 bases, the J end lost 4 bases, and 14 bases lay between the germline ends.

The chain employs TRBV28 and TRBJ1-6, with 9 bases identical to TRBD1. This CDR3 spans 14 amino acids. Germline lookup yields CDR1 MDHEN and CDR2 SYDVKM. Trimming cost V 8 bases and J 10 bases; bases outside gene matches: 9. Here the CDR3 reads CASLPGQGNSPLHF. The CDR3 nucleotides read TGTGCCAGCTTACCGGGACAGGGCAACTCACCCCTCCACTTT. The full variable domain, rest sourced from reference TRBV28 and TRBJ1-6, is DVKVTQSSRYLVKRTGEKVFLECVQDMDHENMFWYRQDPGLGLRLIYFSYDVKMKEKGDIPEGYSVSREKKERFSLILESASTNQTSMYLCASLPGQGNSPLHFGNGTRLTVT.

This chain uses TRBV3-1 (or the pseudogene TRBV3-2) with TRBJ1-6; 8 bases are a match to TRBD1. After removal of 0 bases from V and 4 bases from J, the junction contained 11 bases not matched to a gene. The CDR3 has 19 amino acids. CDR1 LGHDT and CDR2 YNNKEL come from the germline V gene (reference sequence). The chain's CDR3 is CASSQESGQGLSYNSPLHF. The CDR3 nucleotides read TGTGCCAGCAGCCAAGAGTCCGGACAGGGTTTATCGTATAATTCACCCCTCCACTTT.

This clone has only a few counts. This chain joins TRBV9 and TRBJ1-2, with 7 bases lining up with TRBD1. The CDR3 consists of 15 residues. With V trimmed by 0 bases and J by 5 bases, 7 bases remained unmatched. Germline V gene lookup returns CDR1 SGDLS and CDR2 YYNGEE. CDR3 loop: CASSVEPGGQYGYTF. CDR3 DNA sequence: TGTGCCAGCAGCGTAGAGCCAGGGGGGCAATATGGCTACACCTTC. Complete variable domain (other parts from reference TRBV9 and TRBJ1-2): DSGVTQTPKHLITATGQRVTLRCSPRSGDLSVYWYQQSLDQGLQFLIQYYNGEERAKGNILERFSAQQFPDLHSELNLSSLELGDSALYFCASSVEPGGQYGYTFGSGTRLTVV.

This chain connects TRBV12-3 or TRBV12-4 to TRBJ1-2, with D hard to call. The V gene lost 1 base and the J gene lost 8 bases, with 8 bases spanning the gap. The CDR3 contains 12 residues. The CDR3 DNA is TGTGCCAGCAGTTTAGGGGCTCTAGGCTACACCTTC. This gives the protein CASSLGALGYTF.

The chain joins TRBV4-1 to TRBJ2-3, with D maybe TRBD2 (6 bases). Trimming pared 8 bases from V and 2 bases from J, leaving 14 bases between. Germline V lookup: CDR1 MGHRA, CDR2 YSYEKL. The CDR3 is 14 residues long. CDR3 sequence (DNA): TGCGCCAGCGGGGGGTGGCGGCCCACAGATACGCAGTATTTT. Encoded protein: CASGGWRPTDTQYF.

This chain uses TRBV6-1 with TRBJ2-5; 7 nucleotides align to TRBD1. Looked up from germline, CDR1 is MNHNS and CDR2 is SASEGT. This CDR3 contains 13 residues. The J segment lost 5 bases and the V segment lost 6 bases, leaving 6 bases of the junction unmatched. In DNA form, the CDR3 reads TGTGCCAGCAGACAGGGGTTTGAGGAGACCCAGTACTTC. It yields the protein CASRQGFEETQYF.

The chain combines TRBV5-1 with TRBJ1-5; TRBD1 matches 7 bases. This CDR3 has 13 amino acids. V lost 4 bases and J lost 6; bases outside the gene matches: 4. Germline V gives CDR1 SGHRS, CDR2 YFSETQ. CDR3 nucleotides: TGCGCCAGCAGCCCGACAGGGTCTCAGCCCCAGCATTTT. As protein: CASSPTGSQPQHF.

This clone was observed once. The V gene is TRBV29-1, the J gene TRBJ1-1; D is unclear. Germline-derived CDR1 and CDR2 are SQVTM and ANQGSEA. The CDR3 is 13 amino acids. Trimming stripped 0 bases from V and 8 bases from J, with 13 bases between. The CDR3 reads CSVEDHSGGEAFF. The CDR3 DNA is TGCAGCGTTGAAGATCATTCGGGCGGGGAAGCTTTCTTT.

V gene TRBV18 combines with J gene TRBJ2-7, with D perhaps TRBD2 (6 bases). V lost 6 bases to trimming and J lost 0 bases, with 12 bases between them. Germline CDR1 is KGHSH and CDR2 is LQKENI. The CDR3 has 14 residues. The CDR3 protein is CASSSDGGSYEQYF. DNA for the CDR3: TGTGCCAGCTCGTCGGACGGGGGCTCCTACGAGCAGTACTTC.

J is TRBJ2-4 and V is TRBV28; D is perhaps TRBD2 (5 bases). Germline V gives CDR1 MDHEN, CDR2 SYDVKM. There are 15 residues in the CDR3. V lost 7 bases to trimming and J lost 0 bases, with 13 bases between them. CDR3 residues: CASTLQREAKNIQYF. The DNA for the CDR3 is TGTGCCAGCACCCTTCAGAGGGAAGCCAAAAACATTCAGTACTTC.

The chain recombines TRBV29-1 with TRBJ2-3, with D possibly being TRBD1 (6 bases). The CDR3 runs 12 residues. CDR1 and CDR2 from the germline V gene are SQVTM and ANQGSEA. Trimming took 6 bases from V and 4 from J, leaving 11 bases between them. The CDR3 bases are TGCAGCGTAGCTTCAGGGGCAGATACGCAGTATTTT. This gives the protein CSVASGADTQYF.